Following are 4 T cell receptor beta chains from one sample sequenced in a study of blood T cells in healthy people across ages. Then a second PCR, running about 7 to 11 cycles, was carried out with a sample-barcoded 5' primer and a J-beta primer mix. TCRdb reprocessed the 5' RACE reads via MiXCR and lists one record per CDR3 protein. The sample contains about 1.8 million distinct CDR3 sequences, roughly 52% of which appear only once. The sample consisted of blood. All receptors derive from a woman aged 40-49 years in good health.

This clonotype appeared once. The chain couples TRBV5-1 to TRBJ2-3, with D perhaps TRBD2 (5 bases). The CDR3 runs 14 residues. V lost 7 bases and J 3 bases, leaving 15 bases between the germline ends. Germline V lookup: CDR1 SGHRS, CDR2 YFSETQ. Here the CDR3 reads CASHEGSHTDTQYF. CDR3 DNA: TGCGCCAGCCACGAGGGTTCCCATACAGATACGCAGTATTTT.

This clonotype was observed at least ten times. V and J are TRBV29-1 and TRBJ1-2, with D uncertain. The V gene's germline CDR1 is SQVTM and CDR2 ANQGSEA. The CDR3 has 11 residues. Trimming took 6 bases from V and 1 from J, leaving 6 bases between them. CDR3 nucleotides: TGCAGCGTAGGTAGTAACTATGGCTACACCTTC. Translating it yields CSVGSNYGYTF.

This clonotype has a handful of counts. This chain joins TRBV7-2 and TRBJ2-3; a weak D match, TRBD2 (5 bases). The V gene lost 1 base and the J gene lost 4 bases, with 15 bases spanning the gap. This CDR3 has 16 residues. Germline CDR1 and CDR2: SGHTA and FQGNSA. In DNA, the CDR3 is TGTGCCAGCAGCTTAGTAGGACCGGGGAGCGCAGATACGCAGTATTTT. It codes for CASSLVGPGSADTQYF.

This clonotype was picked up one time. As DNA, the CDR3 is TGTGCCAGCAGTTTTTCGGGGGGGGGGTGGTTCTACAATGAGCAGTTCTTC. Its protein product is CASSFSGGGWFYNEQFF. The rearrangement joins TRBV12-3 or TRBV12-4 to TRBJ2-1, with 8 bases identical to TRBD2. The CDR3 spans 17 residues. Trimming took 3 bases from V and 3 from J; bases not matched to a gene: 10.